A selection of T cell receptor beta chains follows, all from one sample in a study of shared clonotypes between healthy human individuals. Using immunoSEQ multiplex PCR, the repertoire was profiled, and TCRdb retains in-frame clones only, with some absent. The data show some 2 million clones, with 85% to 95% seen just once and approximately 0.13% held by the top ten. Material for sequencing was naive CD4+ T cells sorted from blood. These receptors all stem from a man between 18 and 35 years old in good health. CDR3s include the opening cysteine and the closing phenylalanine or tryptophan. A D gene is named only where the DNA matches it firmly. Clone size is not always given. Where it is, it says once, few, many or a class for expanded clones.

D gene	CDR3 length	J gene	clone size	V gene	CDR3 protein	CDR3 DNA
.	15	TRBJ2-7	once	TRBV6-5	CASSRGGNSGGEQYF	TGTGCCAGCAGTAGGGGAGGTAATAGCGGTGGTGAGCAGTACTTC
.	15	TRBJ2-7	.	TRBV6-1	CASSGSLRHTYEQYF	TGTGCCAGCAGTGGGTCCCTCCGCCATACCTACGAGCAGTACTTC
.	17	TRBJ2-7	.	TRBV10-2	CASSVHGLRGGNYEQYF	TGCGCCAGCAGTGTGCACGGACTCCGCGGTGGGAACTACGAGCAGTACTTC
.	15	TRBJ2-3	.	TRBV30	CAWRLGGAGTDTQYF	TGTGCCTGGAGATTAGGAGGGGCCGGCACAGATACGCAGTATTTT
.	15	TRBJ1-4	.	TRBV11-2	CASSLVGQGNEKLFF	TGTGCCAGCAGCCTAGTGGGACAAGGGAATGAAAAACTGTTTTTT
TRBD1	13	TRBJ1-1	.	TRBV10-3	CAISQGARTEAFF	TGTGCCATCAGCCAGGGGGCTCGGACTGAAGCTTTCTTT
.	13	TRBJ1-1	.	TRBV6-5	CASSYGRGTEAFF	TGTGCCAGCAGTTACGGGCGAGGCACTGAAGCTTTCTTT
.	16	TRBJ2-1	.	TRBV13	CASSRFLEGVRNEQFF	TGTGCCAGCAGCCGTTTTTTGGAGGGGGTGAGGAATGAGCAGTTCTTC
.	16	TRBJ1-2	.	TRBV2	CASSEALIGGSYGYTF	TGTGCCAGCAGTGAAGCGCTTATAGGGGGTTCTTATGGCTACACCTTC
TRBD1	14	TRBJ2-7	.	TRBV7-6	CASSLDGTGDEQYF	TGTGCCAGCAGCTTAGATGGGACAGGGGACGAGCAGTACTTC
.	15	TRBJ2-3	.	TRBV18	CASSPLGYSTDTQYF	TGTGCCAGCTCACCACTGGGTTATAGCACAGATACGCAGTATTTT
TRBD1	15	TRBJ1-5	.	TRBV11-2	CASSATGGNGQPQHF	TGTGCCAGCAGCGCTACAGGGGGCAACGGTCAGCCCCAGCATTTT
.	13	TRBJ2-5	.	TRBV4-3	CASSRGRQETQYF	TGCGCCAGCAGCCGTGGAAGACAAGAGACCCAGTACTTC
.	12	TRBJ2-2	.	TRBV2	CASKDWAGELFF	TGTGCCAGCAAGGATTGGGCCGGGGAGCTGTTTTTT
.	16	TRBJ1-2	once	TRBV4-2	CASSQDYSRLDYGYTF	TGTGCCAGCAGCCAAGATTATAGTAGGCTGGACTATGGCTACACCTTC
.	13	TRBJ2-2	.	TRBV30	CAWTGTNTGELFF	TGTGCCTGGACAGGGACGAACACCGGGGAGCTGTTTTTT
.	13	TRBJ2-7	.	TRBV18	CASSPGSFYEQYF	TGTGCCAGCTCCCCCGGGAGTTTCTACGAGCAGTACTTC
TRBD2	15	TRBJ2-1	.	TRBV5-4	CASRTPSGDYNEQFF	TGTGCCAGCAGAACCCCTAGCGGGGATTACAATGAGCAGTTCTTC
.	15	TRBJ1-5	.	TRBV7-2	CASSPGTWTDQPQHF	TGTGCCAGCAGCCCCGGGACTTGGACTGATCAGCCCCAGCATTTT
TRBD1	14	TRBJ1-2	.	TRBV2	CASRGTGEVYGYTF	TGTGCCAGCAGAGGGACAGGGGAGGTCTATGGCTACACCTTC
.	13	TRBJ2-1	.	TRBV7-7	CATLVRGLNEQFF	TGTGCTACCCTGGTGCGAGGTCTCAATGAGCAGTTCTTC
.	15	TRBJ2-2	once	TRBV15	CATSRSTVGTGELFF	TGTGCCACCAGCCGAAGTACGGTGGGCACCGGGGAGCTGTTTTTT
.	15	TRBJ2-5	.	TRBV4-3	CASSQDLAVQETQYF	TGCGCCAGCAGCCAAGATTTGGCAGTACAAGAGACCCAGTACTTC
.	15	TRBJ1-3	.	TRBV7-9	CASSSPGSAGNTIYF	TGTGCCAGCAGCTCCCCGGGGTCGGCAGGAAACACCATATATTTT
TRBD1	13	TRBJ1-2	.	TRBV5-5	CASSPDRDYGYTF	TGTGCCAGCAGCCCGGACAGGGATTATGGCTACACCTTC
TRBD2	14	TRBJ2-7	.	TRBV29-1	CSVSAGTSVYEQYF	TGCAGCGTTTCGGCCGGGACTAGCGTTTACGAGCAGTACTTC
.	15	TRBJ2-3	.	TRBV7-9	CASSLGRGNTDTQYF	TGTGCCAGCAGCTTAGGACGGGGGAATACAGATACGCAGTATTTT
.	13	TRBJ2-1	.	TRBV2	CASWDLSYNEQFF	TGTGCCAGCTGGGACTTATCCTACAATGAGCAGTTCTTC
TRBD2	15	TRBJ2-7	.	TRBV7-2	CASSPGTSGTHEQYF	TGTGCCAGCAGCCCCGGGACTAGCGGGACCCACGAGCAGTACTTC
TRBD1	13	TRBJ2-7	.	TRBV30	CAWSANRGREQYF	TGTGCCTGGAGTGCTAACAGGGGTCGCGAGCAGTACTTC
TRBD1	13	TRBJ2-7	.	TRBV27	CASSLGQGAEQYF	TGTGCCAGCAGTCTCGGACAGGGAGCCGAGCAGTACTTC
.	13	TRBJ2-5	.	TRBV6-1	CASRREAWETQYF	TGTGCCAGCAGGCGGGAAGCGTGGGAGACCCAGTACTTC
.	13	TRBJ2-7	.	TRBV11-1	CASSPDRTYEQYF	TGTGCCAGCAGCCCCGACAGGACCTACGAGCAGTACTTC
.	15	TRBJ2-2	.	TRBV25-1	CASSESRGNTGELFF	TGTGCCAGCAGTGAGTCCAGGGGGAACACCGGGGAGCTGTTTTTT
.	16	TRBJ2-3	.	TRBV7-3	CASSPNGNRAADTQYF	TGTGCCAGCAGCCCAAACGGGAATAGGGCAGCAGATACGCAGTATTTT
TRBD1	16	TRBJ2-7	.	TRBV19	CASSRTPRGYPYEQYF	TGTGCCAGTAGCCGTACCCCCAGGGGGTACCCTTATGAGCAGTACTTC
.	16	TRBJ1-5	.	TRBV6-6	CASSHLRGASNQPQHF	TGTGCCAGCAGCCACCTCCGGGGTGCTAGCAATCAGCCCCAGCATTTT
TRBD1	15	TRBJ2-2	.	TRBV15	CATSTGTGIAGELFF	TGTGCCACCAGCACCGGGACAGGGATCGCCGGGGAGCTGTTTTTT
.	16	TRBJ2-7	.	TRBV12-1	CASSFGLGLATYEQYF	TGTGCCAGCAGCTTTGGGTTGGGACTAGCGACCTACGAGCAGTACTTC
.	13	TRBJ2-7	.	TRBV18	CASSPQRTYEQYF	TGTGCCAGCTCACCCCAGCGCACCTACGAGCAGTACTTC
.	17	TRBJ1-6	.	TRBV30	CAWSFATPGLYNSPLHF	TGTGCCTGGAGTTTCGCGACCCCGGGTCTCTATAATTCACCCCTCCACTTT
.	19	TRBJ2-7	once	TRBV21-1	CASSKKGQGAFGYCYEQYF	TGTGCCAGCAGCAAAAAGGGTCAGGGGGCTTTCGGATACTGCTACGAGCAGTACTTC
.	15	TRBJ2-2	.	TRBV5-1	CASSHAAPFTGELFF	TGCGCCAGCAGCCACGCGGCCCCTTTCACCGGGGAGCTGTTTTTT
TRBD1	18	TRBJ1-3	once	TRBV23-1	CASRQNFTWTGSGNTIYF	TGCGCCAGCAGACAGAATTTTACTTGGACAGGTTCTGGAAACACCATATATTTT
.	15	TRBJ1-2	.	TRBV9	CASSVDSGANYGYTF	TGTGCCAGCAGCGTAGATTCAGGAGCGAACTATGGCTACACCTTC
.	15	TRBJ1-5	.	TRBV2	CASSRNQFGNQPQHF	TGTGCCAGCAGTCGAAACCAGTTCGGGAACCAGCCCCAGCATTTT
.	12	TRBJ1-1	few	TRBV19	CASSILGTGAFF	TGTGCCAGTAGTATTCTAGGGACGGGAGCTTTCTTT
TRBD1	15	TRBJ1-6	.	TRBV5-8	CASSPNRGQNSPLHF	TGTGCCAGCAGCCCGAACAGGGGGCAGAATTCACCCCTCCACTTT
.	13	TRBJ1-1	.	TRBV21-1	CASGTQEGTEAFF	TGTGCCAGCGGAACACAGGAGGGGACTGAAGCTTTCTTT
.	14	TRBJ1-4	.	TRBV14	CASSARVANEKLFF	TGTGCCAGCAGCGCTCGGGTTGCTAATGAAAAACTGTTTTTT
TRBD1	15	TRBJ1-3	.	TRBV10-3	CAITRDSVSGNTIYF	TGTGCCATCACTCGGGACAGTGTCTCTGGAAACACCATATATTTT
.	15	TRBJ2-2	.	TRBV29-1	CSGGDRQGGTGELFF	TGCAGCGGGGGTGATCGTCAGGGAGGCACCGGGGAGCTGTTTTTT
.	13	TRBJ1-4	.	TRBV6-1	CASNGQVNEKLFF	TGTGCCAGCAATGGCCAGGTCAATGAAAAACTGTTTTTT
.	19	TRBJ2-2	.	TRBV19	CASSIVPKVSSGSTGELFF	TGTGCCAGTAGTATAGTCCCCAAGGTTTCCAGCGGATCCACCGGGGAGCTGTTTTTT